This TCR beta chain was profiled in a study of tumor and adjacent non-tumor tissue in lung cancer. Overall study context: There were around eleven adenocarcinoma, a couple of squamous cell carcinoma and 1 small cell lung cancer cases. Patients were aged about 30 to 80, some 10 men and roughly 5 women, stage I to III. Study results and caveats: Top 100 clones took a larger repertoire share in normal lung.

Germline V gene data show CDR1 as SGHAT and CDR2 as FQNNGV. The CDR3 covers 14 residues. Deletions cut 1 base from V and 7 bases from J, with 13 bases between. Note on this clonotype: Its specificity is unknown. A read error is possible here, since a much larger clone lies one base away.

No cell sorting was done before RNA was extracted from the tissue. Donors were chemotherapy-naive, newly diagnosed lung cancer surgical patients in China, August–late 2014. TCRbeta libraries were built with three rounds of nested PCR, modified from ARM-PCR. TCRdb re-derived calls from the multiplex PCR reads in MiXCR, one entry per CDR3 protein. In the table there are 91,000 or so distinct CDR3 sequences, roughly 70% of which are singletons. What was sequenced was lung tumor tissue. This chain uses TRBV11-2 with TRBJ2-5, with D perhaps matching TRBD2 (6 bases). This clonotype was obtained from a man in his 60s with non-small cell lung cancer. The CDR3 DNA reads TGTGCCAGCAGCTTAGGCAGGGTGGGGGGGACCCAGTACTTC. This sequence encodes CASSLGRVGGTQYF.